Listed here are 10 T cell receptor beta chains from one sample, sequenced in a study of identical twins. TCRdb re-analysed the 5' RACE reads in MiXCR, keeping a single row per CDR3 protein. The sample consists of 500,000 to 600,000 distinct CDR3 sequences, about 20% of them appearing once. These sequences were also reported in another study, on T cells expressing NK-cell markers.

The specimen sequenced was CD4+ T cells sorted from blood. These receptors were obtained from a woman between 18 and 29 years old in good health.

This clonotype was picked up a small number of times. The CDR3 DNA follows: TGTGCCACCAGCAGAGAGGACAGGGGAGGGACCCAGTACTTC. The encoded protein is CATSREDRGGTQYF. The chain joins TRBV15 to TRBJ2-5; 9 bases agree with TRBD1. Germline V gives CDR1 LNHNV, CDR2 YYDKDF (reference sequence). This CDR3 is built from 14 residues. With V trimmed by 0 bases and J by 7 bases, 3 bases remained unmatched. The full variable domain, in which reference TRBV15 and TRBJ2-5 provide the parts outside the CDR3, is DAMVIQNPRYQVTQFGKPVTLSCSQTLNHNVMYWYQQKSSQAPKLLFHYYDKDFNNEADTPDNFQSRRPNTSFCFLDIRSPGLGDTAMYLCATSREDRGGTQYFGPGTRLLVL.

This clonotype was seen a handful of times. This sequence joins TRBV12-3 or TRBV12-4 and TRBJ2-7, with D possibly TRBD1 on 7 matching bases. V was clipped by 3 bases and J by 3 bases, with 12 bases between them. The CDR3 loop spans 14 amino acids. CDR3 coding DNA: TGTGCCAGCAGTTTGGAGGGGGCGCGCTACGAGCAGTACTTC. Its protein is CASSLEGARYEQYF.

The chain uses TRBV14 and TRBJ2-1; D may correspond to TRBD1 or TRBD2 (6 bases each). V lost 3 bases and J 0 bases, leaving 12 bases between the germline ends. The CDR3 length is 16 residues. CDR1 and CDR2 (germline): SGHDN, FVKESK. The CDR3 bases are TGTGCCAGCAGCCACAGGGGAGCGGGCTCCTACAATGAGCAGTTCTTC. Amino acid sequence: CASSHRGAGSYNEQFF.

This clonotype showed up just a few times. This chain connects TRBV21-1 to TRBJ2-7; the table's D gene call, TRBD1, was not cross checked with the DNA. TRBV21-1 is tagged as a pseudogene. The CDR3 extends over 16 amino acids. This CDR3 reads CASSRRLMDRAYEQYF. DNA of the CDR3: TGTGCCAGCAGCAGACGACTAATGGACAGGGCTTACGAGCAGTACTTC.

This clonotype was seen only a few times. This chain uses TRBV11-3 with TRBJ2-1; weak D call: TRBD2 (6 bases). Trimming stripped 1 base from V and 0 bases from J, with 10 bases between. The germline V gene has CDR1 SGHNT and CDR2 YENEEA. This CDR3 has 16 amino acids. CDR3 loop: CASSLARGVSYNEQFF. Here the CDR3 DNA reads TGTGCCAGCAGCTTAGCTCGCGGGGTCTCCTACAATGAGCAGTTCTTC.

This clonotype was seen more than once but under ten times. The gene calls are TRBV7-9 and TRBJ2-1; 7 nucleotides match TRBD2. V shed 1 base and J 2 bases; nucleotides not matched to a gene: 5. Germline CDR1 reads SEHNR; CDR2 reads FQNEAQ (reference sequence). The CDR3 runs to 16 residues. This chain's CDR3 is CASSLGSGKPYNEQFF. The CDR3 DNA sequence: TGTGCCAGCAGCTTAGGAAGCGGGAAACCCTACAATGAGCAGTTCTTC.

Here the CDR3 reads CASHEAFF. CDR3 nucleotide sequence: TGTGCCAGTCATGAAGCTTTCTTT. V and J are TRBV6-8 and TRBJ1-1; D not certain. Trimming removed 9 bases from V and 7 bases from J, with 3 bases in between. Germline-derived CDR1 and CDR2 are MNHGY and SAAAGT. This CDR3 spans 8 amino acids.

This clonotype was counted between two and nine times. The chain joins TRBV12-3 or TRBV12-4 to TRBJ1-4, with D unresolved. The CDR3 runs to 15 residues. V lost 1 base to trimming and J lost 7 bases, with 13 bases between them. The CDR3 loop is CASSLERGRGEKLFF. The CDR3 DNA is TGTGCCAGCAGTTTAGAGCGAGGTCGCGGTGAAAAACTGTTTTTT.

This clonotype was seen only a few times. This chain joins TRBV5-1 and TRBJ2-7; a possible D gene is TRBD2 (6 bases). The V gene's germline CDR1 is SGHRS and CDR2 YFSETQ. V was shortened by 0 bases and J by 4 bases, with 11 bases between the two germline ends. This CDR3 has 14 residues. CDR3 sequence reads: CASSLVGTLYEQYF. The CDR3 nucleotides are TGCGCCAGCAGCTTGGTTGGGACTTTGTACGAGCAGTACTTC.

V is TRBV9 and J is TRBJ1-6; D is unclear. The ends were cut back, 7 bases at V and 9 bases at J, with 20 bases in the middle. Germline assignment: CDR1 SGDLS and CDR2 YYNGEE. The CDR3 loop spans 15 amino acids. This chain's CDR3 is CASQPGPSTVSPLHF. CDR3 DNA: TGTGCCAGCCAACCCGGGCCTTCAACGGTTTCACCCCTCCACTTT.